These T cell receptor beta chains were read from a single sample in a study of blood T cell repertoires in COVID-19. Clones were sequenced by immunoSEQ multiplex PCR, and TCRdb holds only the in-frame ones, with some missing. This sample has about 250,000 clones; 85% to 90% occur once, and the top ten carry approximately 9%. Material for sequencing was PBMCs or T cells enriched from blood (not recorded which). Receptor source: a man aged 35-49 years who had recovered from COVID-19. The CDR3 runs from the conserved cysteine through the conserved F or W. Each record gives: V gene, clone size, J gene, D gene, CDR3 DNA, CDR3 protein. The D gene is left open where the match is weak. Clone sizes are given selectively: once, few, many, or a class where the clone is expanded.

v_gene: TRBV10-3
abundance: NA
j_gene: TRBJ1-5
d_gene: NA
CDR3nt: TGTGCCACCAGGGGAAATTCCGGGACACTCGTTATTCAGCCCCAGCATTTT
CDR3aa: CATRGNSGTLVIQPQHF

v_gene: TRBV11-2
abundance: NA
j_gene: TRBJ1-3
d_gene: NA
CDR3nt: TGTGCCAGCAGCTTAGCTGGAGAAAACACCATATATTTT
CDR3aa: CASSLAGENTIYF

v_gene: TRBV12-5
abundance: NA
j_gene: TRBJ2-2
d_gene: TRBD1
CDR3nt: TGTGCTAGTGGTTTGGGGGCTGGGACAGGGATTACCGGGGAGCTGTTTTTT
CDR3aa: CASGLGAGTGITGELFF

v_gene: TRBV15
abundance: NA
j_gene: TRBJ1-5
d_gene: NA
CDR3nt: TGTGCCACCAGCAGAGACCCCGAGAGCCTAAGCAATCAGCCCCAGCATTTT
CDR3aa: CATSRDPESLSNQPQHF

v_gene: TRBV6-5
abundance: once
j_gene: TRBJ1-6
d_gene: NA
CDR3nt: TGTGCCAGCAGTTACGGATTCGCAGGGAATAATTCACCCCTCCACTTT
CDR3aa: CASSYGFAGNNSPLHF

v_gene: TRBV7-9
abundance: few
j_gene: TRBJ1-6
d_gene: TRBD1
CDR3nt: TGTGCCAGCAGCCATCCGGGACAGGGGCATAATTCACCCCTCCACTTT
CDR3aa: CASSHPGQGHNSPLHF

v_gene: TRBV13
abundance: few
j_gene: TRBJ2-4
d_gene: TRBD2
CDR3nt: TGTGCCAGCAGCTTAGGCGATAGCGGGAGACCAAAAAACATTCAGTACTTC
CDR3aa: CASSLGDSGRPKNIQYF

v_gene: TRBV15
abundance: NA
j_gene: TRBJ1-1
d_gene: TRBD1
CDR3nt: TGTGCCACCAGCAGGGTGACAGGGTGGAACACTGAAGCTTTCTTT
CDR3aa: CATSRVTGWNTEAFF

v_gene: TRBV11-1
abundance: NA
j_gene: TRBJ1-2
d_gene: TRBD1
CDR3nt: TGTGCCAGCAGCTTAGGCGGACAGGCGGTCTATGGCTACACCTTC
CDR3aa: CASSLGGQAVYGYTF

v_gene: TRBV14
abundance: NA
j_gene: TRBJ1-1
d_gene: TRBD1
CDR3nt: TGTGCCAGCAGCCCCCCTGGGACAGGAAAGAACACTGAAGCTTTCTTT
CDR3aa: CASSPPGTGKNTEAFF

v_gene: TRBV27
abundance: NA
j_gene: TRBJ2-7
d_gene: NA
CDR3nt: TGTGCCAGCAGTTCTAGCTCCTACGAGCAGTACTTC
CDR3aa: CASSSSSYEQYF

v_gene: TRBV24-1
abundance: NA
j_gene: TRBJ2-3
d_gene: NA
CDR3nt: TGTGCCACCAGTGGCCAGGCCAGCACAGATACGCAGTATTTT
CDR3aa: CATSGQASTDTQYF

v_gene: TRBV7-3
abundance: NA
j_gene: TRBJ2-2
d_gene: NA
CDR3nt: TGTGCCAGCACCTCATTAGCGGCCTCCGGGGAGCTGTTTTTT
CDR3aa: CASTSLAASGELFF

v_gene: TRBV7-2
abundance: NA
j_gene: TRBJ2-6
d_gene: TRBD1
CDR3nt: TGTGCCAGCACCCCCGGGACAGGGTACTCTGGGGCCAACGTCCTGACTTTC
CDR3aa: CASTPGTGYSGANVLTF

v_gene: TRBV5-1
abundance: once
j_gene: TRBJ1-1
d_gene: NA
CDR3nt: TGCGCCAGCAGCTTGGTGACGGGTGGGAACACTGAAGCTTTCTTT
CDR3aa: CASSLVTGGNTEAFF

v_gene: TRBV6-5
abundance: NA
j_gene: TRBJ1-1
d_gene: NA
CDR3nt: TGTGCCAGCAGCCTCGGGACACACACTGAAGCTTTCTTT
CDR3aa: CASSLGTHTEAFF